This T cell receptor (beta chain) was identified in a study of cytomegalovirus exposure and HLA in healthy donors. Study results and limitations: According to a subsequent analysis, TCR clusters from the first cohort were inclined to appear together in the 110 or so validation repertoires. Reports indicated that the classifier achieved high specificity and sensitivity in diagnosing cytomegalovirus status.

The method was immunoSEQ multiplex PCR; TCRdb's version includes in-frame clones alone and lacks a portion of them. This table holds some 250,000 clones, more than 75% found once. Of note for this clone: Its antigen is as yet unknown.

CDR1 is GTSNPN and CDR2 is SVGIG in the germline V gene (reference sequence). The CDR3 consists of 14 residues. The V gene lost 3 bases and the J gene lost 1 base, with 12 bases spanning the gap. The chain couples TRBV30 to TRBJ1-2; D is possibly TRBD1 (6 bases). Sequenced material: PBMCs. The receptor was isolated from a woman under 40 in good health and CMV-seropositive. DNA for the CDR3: TGTGCCTGGAGCCGCCGGACAGATAACTATGGCTACACCTTC. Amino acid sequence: CAWSRRTDNYGYTF.